The rows below give T cell receptor beta chains drawn from one sample of a study of technical replicates of blood from a handful of donors. Sequencing used immunoSEQ multiplex PCR; TCRdb keeps in-frame clones, though not all of them. This sample has some 73,000 clones; over 90% occur once, and the top ten carry roughly 4.5%. Sequencing used PBMCs. These receptor sequences come from a human donor in good health. Some clones in this sample may be carry-over from other donors' samples. Both conserved end residues are trimmed from each CDR3. D genes are given only for firm matches. Rows may omit the clone size; those that give it use once, few, many or a size class.

clone_size cdr3_length v_call d_call cdr3_aa
. 13 TRBV4-3 TRBD2 ASSPRTSGGLEQY
. 15 TRBV5-8 . ASSLLPGQTHKETQY
medium-sized 11 TRBV7-2 TRBD1 ASSLRGQIEAF
. 14 TRBV5-1 TRBD1 ASSPSPGQGEYGYT
. 13 TRBV7-2 . ASSFGEREIYEQY
. 10 TRBV5-6 . ASNQWRQPQH
. 13 TRBV6-1 TRBD1 ASRFTGTGVPEAF
. 14 TRBV4-1 TRBD1 ASSQGPGTGVYEQY
. 13 TRBV18 . ASSQTGSGPYGYT
. 13 TRBV7-6 . ASRGGLTSTDTQY
. 12 TRBV19 TRBD1 ASRGQGNDYGYT
. 12 TRBV2 TRBD1 ASSPDRGLEKLF
. 16 TRBV11-1 TRBD2 ASSLVSRVAGIQETQY
. 12 TRBV5-4 . ASSLGGRGSPLH
. 13 TRBV4-3 TRBD2 ASSRRPAGVDEQY
. 14 TRBV18 TRBD1 ASSPTTGTNTGELF
. 15 TRBV5-4 TRBD2 ASSLALTSGGLGTQY
few 13 TRBV5-8 TRBD2 ASSLGLAGVYEQY
. 16 TRBV7-3 TRBD2 ASSLNGKRGGPYNEQF
. 12 TRBV7-3 . ASSLMGGTGELF
. 16 TRBV29-1 TRBD1 SVEVFRTGEGLDYGYT
. 13 TRBV11-2 . ASSLVRDGKYEQY
once 14 TRBV7-3 TRBD2 ASSSGTSGSTDTQY
. 11 TRBV2 TRBD1 ASSVTGGGEQY
once 13 TRBV7-8 TRBD2 ASTESSGIENEQY
. 11 TRBV30 . AWAGGLVETQY
once 12 TRBV27 . ASASGVGNQPQH
. 14 TRBV11-1 TRBD1 ASSGWPGQGNYGYT
. 15 TRBV7-9 TRBD1 ASSLYKGTGGKVGYT
. 14 TRBV6-5 . ASSYSYDLVRYGYT
. 10 TRBV2 . ASSIRGLGYT
. 17 TRBV7-9 TRBD2 ASSLALASGGARKETQY
. 16 TRBV7-3 TRBD2 ASRLAGTSGILSNVLT
. 12 TRBV15 . ATRSAATTGELF
. 12 TRBV7-3 TRBD2 ASSGGGSTDTQY
. 13 TRBV7-9 TRBD1 ASRLIQGEGTEAF
. 12 TRBV19 TRBD1 ASSPDRGTDTQY
. 12 TRBV7-8 . ASSPWTNTYEQY
. 8 TRBV20-1 . SAIVAEQF
few 14 TRBV7-2 TRBD2 ASSFAGTSGSYEQY
. 12 TRBV10-3 TRBD2 ATTSGERIDTQY
. 12 TRBV18 TRBD1 ASSPWGQGYEQY
. 9 TRBV20-1 TRBD1 SAYAGGEQY
once 11 TRBV25-1 . ASSKDLSGEQY
. 13 TRBV10-3 . ATRGWTGGGNEQF
once 16 TRBV4-3 TRBD1 ASSQEPGTGGYHSPLH
. 13 TRBV7-2 . ASSARGGSYNEQF
few 13 TRBV2 TRBD2 ASSLGTSGRKEQY
. 11 TRBV7-2 . ASSPDGGLEAF
. 13 TRBV27 TRBD1 ASRRRDRNTGELF
. 12 TRBV7-3 TRBD1 ASSPTGGGSEQY
. 14 TRBV2 TRBD2 ASSPPTSGTTYEQY
. 10 TRBV7-3 . ASSNFTGELF
. 11 TRBV2 TRBD1 ASIRDRNTEAF
once 12 TRBV19 TRBD1 ASSRRQGAQPQH
. 11 TRBV19 . ASNGQRGYGYT
. 13 TRBV18 . ASSPRAGDSYEQY
. 13 TRBV6-5 . ASSYRGLYTDTQY
. 12 TRBV2 TRBD1 ASSAVGQGDGYT
. 13 TRBV7-2 TRBD1 ASSFRDREGNEQY